These 2 T cell receptor beta chains originate from one sample sequenced in a study of cytomegalovirus exposure and HLA in healthy donors (dated by TCRdb to 2016 to 2017). Library preparation was by the immunoSEQ multiplex PCR assay. A mixture of 60 forward primers for TCR Vbeta segments and 13 reverse primers for TCR Jbeta segments was used in the multiplex PCR. Not all clones reach the TCRdb copy of this immuneACCESS table, which keeps in-frame sequences only. Checked studies attribute under half of the gap to unresolved V genes and leave the rest unexplained. For this sample the table gives about 140,000 clones, of which around 80% were detected only once. Around 2.9% of the sample belongs to the ten largest clones. The sample comprised PBMCs. Receptors originate from a female donor in good health and CMV-seronegative.

This chain links TRBV7-9 with TRBJ2-7; 9 bases match TRBD2. With 4 bases clipped from V and 0 bases from J, the junction kept 16 bases outside the gene matches. The germline CDR1 and CDR2 sequences are SEHNR and FQNEAQ (reference sequence). The CDR3 loop spans 19 amino acids. The CDR3: CASSSSWGAGGTSSYEQYF. The DNA for the CDR3 is TGTGCCAGCAGCTCGTCCTGGGGAGCGGGGGGTACGAGCTCCTACGAGCAGTACTTC. The full variable domain, its missing parts supplied by reference TRBV7-9 and TRBJ2-7, is DTGVSQNPRHKITKRGQNVTFRCDPISEHNRLYWYRQTLGQGPEFLTYFQNEAQLEKSRLLSDRFSAERPKGSFSTLEIQRTEQGDSAMYLCASSSSWGAGGTSSYEQYFGPGTRLTVT.

The chain joins TRBV6-6 to TRBJ2-7; D is ambiguous. Per germline, CDR1 MNHNY and CDR2 SVGAGI (reference sequence). V gave up 6 bases and J gave up 5 bases, with 8 bases separating them. The CDR3 is 11 amino acids. CDR3 bases: TGTGCCAGCAGAACAGTCGACGAGCAGTACTTC. Its protein is CASRTVDEQYF.